Each of the 8 T cell receptor beta chains below was sequenced from the same sample in a study of T cell repertoires in cytomegalovirus infection. The antigens of these receptors remain unknown. TCRdb independently ran MiXCR on the reads; one entry per CDR3 protein. The table records about 920,000 distinct CDR3 sequences, 25% to 40% of them present only once. The sample in question was cultured CD8+ T cells from PBMCs, obtained from culture after CMV antigen stimulation. The receptors derive from a human donor in good health (CMV status not recorded). Some clones in this sample may be carry-over from other donors' samples.

This rearrangement joins TRBV27 to TRBJ2-1; 7 bases agree with TRBD1. The CDR3 spans 15 residues. V lost 5 bases and J lost 6; bases outside the gene matches: 10. Germline CDR1 MNHEY, CDR2 SMNVEV (reference sequence). Here the CDR3 reads CASSGNRGLVNEQFF. The CDR3 DNA is TGTGCCAGCAGTGGAAACAGGGGTTTGGTCAATGAGCAGTTCTTC.

This clonotype was seen at least ten times. V is TRBV7-9 and J is TRBJ2-7; D is uncertain. V gave up 5 bases and J gave up 1 base, with 9 bases separating them. The germline V gene encodes CDR1 SEHNR and CDR2 FQNEAQ (reference sequence). The length of the CDR3 is 13 residues. The CDR3 nucleotides are TGTGCCAGCAGCCCCAGTGAATCCTACGAGCAGTACGTC. It translates to CASSPSESYEQYV.

This clonotype was picked up a small number of times. The chain recombines TRBV7-9 with TRBJ2-3; TRBD2 agrees at 9 bases. J lost 0 bases, V lost 7 bases, and 5 bases had no gene match. Per the germline V gene, CDR1 is SEHNR and CDR2 is FQNEAQ (reference sequence). The CDR3 has 15 amino acids. For the CDR3, the DNA is TGTGCCAGCATTTTAGCGGGGGCCAGCACAGATACGCAGTATTTT. Encoded protein: CASILAGASTDTQYF.

Here the CDR3 reads CASSTRDSYNEQFF. The DNA for the CDR3 is TGTGCCAGCAGCACCCGGGACTCCTACAATGAGCAGTTCTTC. The V call is TRBV7-2, the J call TRBJ2-1, with D perhaps matching TRBD2 (5 bases). The CDR3 is 14 amino acids. Germline V gene sequence: CDR1 SGHTA, CDR2 FQGNSA. The germline V and J ends were trimmed by 5 bases and 0 bases, with 8 bases remaining between them.

This chain links TRBV10-3 with TRBJ2-1, with 9 positions matching TRBD2. The CDR3 is made up of 17 amino acids. CDR1 is ENHRY, CDR2 SYGVKD, per germline. The V gene end was trimmed by 4 bases and the J gene end by 8 bases; junction bases not matched to a gene: 15. The DNA for the CDR3 is TGTGCCATCAGTGGGAACTCCGGGACTAGCAGACCCTATGAGCAGTTCTTC. This encodes CAISGNSGTSRPYEQFF.

This clonotype occurred many times. V usage is TRBV7-2 and J usage is TRBJ1-2, with 9 bases matching TRBD1. Germline CDR1 is SGHTA and CDR2 is FQGNSA. The J segment lost 4 bases and the V segment lost 5 bases, leaving 2 bases of the junction unmatched. The CDR3 is 13 residues long. DNA of the CDR3: TGTGCCAGCAGCGGGACAGGGACCTATGGCTACACCTTC. This translates into CASSGTGTYGYTF.

This rearrangement joins TRBV19 to TRBJ2-7; 10 bases match TRBD1. V shed 3 bases, J shed 1 base, and the junction held 3 bases outside the gene matches. The CDR3 has 15 residues. Per germline, CDR1 LNHDA and CDR2 SQIVND (reference sequence). The CDR3 here is CASSMGTGVSYEQYF. In DNA form, the CDR3 reads TGTGCCAGTAGTATGGGGACAGGGGTGTCCTACGAGCAGTACTTC.

A remark on this clonotype: Since a much larger clone is just one base distant, this may be a read error. The chain combines TRBV6-1 with TRBJ2-7; D gene unclear. There are 14 residues in the CDR3. Trimming removed 1 base from V and 0 bases from J, with 7 bases in between. Germline-derived CDR1 and CDR2 are MNHNS and SASEGT. The CDR3 loop is CASSEGWSSYEQYV. The DNA of the CDR3 is TGTGCCAGCAGTGAAGGTTGGAGCTCCTACGAGCAGTACGTC.